Listed below are T cell receptor beta chains from one sample, sequenced in a study of HIV-infected children after antiretroviral therapy interruption. TCRdb re-called the 3' RACE reads through MiXCR, storing one row per CDR3 protein. The sample includes about 15,000 distinct CDR3 sequences, around 3.4% of them seen just once. The specimen was CD45RO+ CD8+ T cells from PBMCs, pooled from several time points, collected from a donor given antiretroviral therapy, either interrupted or continuous. The source is a pool of human donors with HIV. CDR3s include the opening cysteine and the closing phenylalanine or tryptophan. D genes are given only for firm matches. Part of the rows lack a size; the others show once, few, many or a class for expanded clones.

D gene | J gene | clone size | V gene | CDR3 DNA | CDR3 protein
. | TRBJ2-7 | many | TRBV14 | TGTGCCAGCAGCCAAGGGGCAGGGGTTACCTACGAGCAGTACTTC | CASSQGAGVTYEQYF
. | TRBJ1-5 | few | TRBV28 | TGTGCCAGCAGCCAACAGGGTTGGAATCAGCCCCAGCATTTT | CASSQQGWNQPQHF
. | TRBJ2-4 | few | TRBV28 | TGTGCCAGCGGTCCCCGGGTCATAAAAAACATTCAGTACTTC | CASGPRVIKNIQYF
. | TRBJ1-4 | many | TRBV4-2 | TGTGCCAGCAGCCCTAGCACGGCCCTTATTGAAAAACTGTTTTTT | CASSPSTALIEKLFF
TRBD1 | TRBJ2-1 | many | TRBV2 | TGTGCCAGCATCGGGACAGAATTCTACAATGAGCAGTTCTTC | CASIGTEFYNEQFF
. | TRBJ2-1 | medium-sized | TRBV7-9 | TGTGCCAGCAGCTCCCCCCCCTTATACAATGAGCAGTTCTTC | CASSSPPLYNEQFF
TRBD2 | TRBJ2-1 | many | TRBV20-1 | TGCAGTGCCCTTTCACTAGCGGGGGCTACCTATCGCCTCTCCTACAATGAGCAGTTCTTC | CSALSLAGATYRLSYNEQFF
. | TRBJ2-7 | many | TRBV5-1 | TGCGCCAGCAGCCATTCCGTGAATCGAGGCTACGAGCAGTACTTC | CASSHSVNRGYEQYF
. | TRBJ2-1 | many | TRBV4-1 | TGCGCCAGCAGCCAAGTGTCCGGCAATGAGCAGTTCTTC | CASSQVSGNEQFF
. | TRBJ2-7 | many | TRBV27 | TGTGCCAGCAGCCAATCTGCCCAGGGTACCTACGAGCAGTACTTC | CASSQSAQGTYEQYF
. | TRBJ1-1 | many | TRBV11-2 | TGTGCCAGCATCGAAGGGAGGGAAGGTGAAGCTTTCTTT | CASIEGREGEAFF
. | TRBJ2-5 | many | TRBV7-8 | TGTGCCAGCAGCTCCCCCGCGGGAGAGACCCAGTACTTC | CASSSPAGETQYF
TRBD2 | TRBJ2-1 | many | TRBV7-3 | TGTGCCAGCAGCGACGGACTAGCGGGATCCAATGAGCAGTTCTTC | CASSDGLAGSNEQFF
. | TRBJ2-2 | . | TRBV7-2 | TGTGCCAGCAGCTTAGACGACGCGAACACCGGGGAGCTGTTTTTT | CASSLDDANTGELFF
. | TRBJ1-1 | many | TRBV28 | . | CASSFWRSGTEAFF
TRBD1 | TRBJ2-7 | . | TRBV5-1 | TGCGCCAGCAGCTCAAGGTTCGGGACAGGGTATTATGAGCAGTACTTC | CASSSRFGTGYYEQYF
TRBD2 | TRBJ2-1 | many | TRBV19 | TGTGCCAGTAGTAATAGCGGGGGCTACAATGAGCAGTTCTTC | CASSNSGGYNEQFF
TRBD1 | TRBJ1-1 | . | TRBV4-2 | TGTGCCAGCAGTGACAGACAGGGGATATGGACTGAAGCTTTCTTT | CASSDRQGIWTEAFF
. | TRBJ1-2 | many | TRBV12-3/TRBV12-4 | TGTGCCAGCAGTTTTCGGGGAATGGGGTATGGCTACACCTTC | CASSFRGMGYGYTF
. | TRBJ1-1 | many | TRBV20-1 | TGCAGTGCTAGAGAGAGGGAAGTTGAAGCTTTCTTT | CSAREREVEAFF
TRBD2 | TRBJ2-5 | many | TRBV20-1 | TGCAGTGCCACCAGGCGAGCGGGGGGTAGGCTACAAGAGACCCAGTACTTC | CSATRRAGGRLQETQYF
TRBD2 | TRBJ2-2 | many | TRBV28 | TGTGCCAGCAGTTTATTAGCCCTAGCGGGAGGGCCTGGCACCGGGGAGCTGTTTTTT | CASSLLALAGGPGTGELFF
. | TRBJ1-1 | many | TRBV12-5 | TGTGCTAGTGGAGATGTAAGGGCTTTCTTT | CASGDVRAFF
. | TRBJ2-2 | medium-sized | TRBV6-5 | TGTGCCAGCAGTGGGGATGCTGCCACCGGGGAGCTGTTTTTT | CASSGDAATGELFF
TRBD2 | TRBJ2-7 | . | TRBV28 | TGTGCCAGCAGTTGGAGGCCCTTTAGCGGGGACGAGCAGTACTTC | CASSWRPFSGDEQYF
. | TRBJ2-7 | many | TRBV27 | TGTGCCAGCAGTTTCCGGACAGCCTACGAGCAGTACTTC | CASSFRTAYEQYF
. | TRBJ2-7 | many | TRBV5-1 | TGCGCCAGCAGCAGTACGACAGTCTACGAGCAGTACTTC | CASSSTTVYEQYF
. | TRBJ1-5 | few | TRBV4-3 | TGCGCCAGCAGCCAAGATCAGAGTCAGCCCCAGCATTTT | CASSQDQSQPQHF
TRBD2 | TRBJ2-3 | many | TRBV13 | TGTGCCAGCAGCTTCGCTAGCGGGGGGGCGAGGGATACGCAGTATTTT | CASSFASGGARDTQYF